This T cell receptor (beta chain) was observed in a study of T-cell reconstitution after alpha-beta-depleted transplantation in children (dated by TCRdb to 2016 to 2018). Broadly, across the study: Using TCR repertoire profiling, the study quantitatively followed how T-cell immune reconstitution unfolded in children after TCRalphabeta/CD19-depleted allogeneic hematopoietic cell transplantation.

Library method: PCR. Reads for this sample came from an Illumina HiSeq 2500. Molecular barcoding was employed in the preparation of TCR libraries, with unique molecular identifiers being used to normalize TCRbeta repertoire quantification. Using fastp at Q25 and MiXCR, TCRdb reprocessed the public reads and kept productive beta chains. For every CDR3 protein sequence, its rows merge into one entry that carries the most common genes and DNA. Counted in this sample were 230,000 or so distinct CDR3 sequences; about 12% of them appeared once. The ten largest account for 2% to 3% of the sample. This clonotype was found many times. What this receptor recognizes is not known. Base qualities are not at hand, and no much larger clone is one base apart. CDR1 and CDR2, per the germline V gene, are KGHDR and SFDVKD. Ends trimmed: V by 3 bases, J by 3 bases; bases unmatched to a gene: 3. Inclusive of the bounding cysteine and phenylalanine, the CDR3 is 14 residues long. Kept here is only the CDR3 DNA, which spans 42 bases and is read in frame from base 1.

The receptor chain draws on TRBV24-1 and TRBJ2-5, with 7 middle bases fitting TRBD1. The sequencing here drew on PBMCs from the stem cell graft donor, taken from the stem cell graft. The sequence came from a human donor who donated a stem cell graft to a child with acute lymphoblastic leukemia. The nucleotide sequence reads as follows: TGTGCCACCAGTGATCCCGGGACAGAAGAGACCCAGTACTTC. This gives the protein CATSDPGTEETQYF.